Listed below are T cell receptor beta chains from one sample, sequenced in a study of control samples from healthy donors and cancer patients. Sequencing used immunoSEQ multiplex PCR; TCRdb keeps in-frame clones, though not all of them. This table holds about 210,000 clones. The sample taken for sequencing was blood. The source is a woman aged 25 to 39 in good health. CDR3s include the opening cysteine and the closing phenylalanine or tryptophan. D genes are given only for firm matches.

- | TRBJ1-6 | TRBV7-2 | TGTGCCAGCAGCTTGATGGTAGAGTCACCCCTCCACTTT | CASSLMVESPLHF
TRBD1 | TRBJ2-7 | TRBV2 | TGTGCCAGCAAGTTGGAAAAGGGGGCGCGTTACGAGCAGTACTTC | CASKLEKGARYEQYF
- | TRBJ1-2 | TRBV12-5 | TGTGCTAGTGGTTTCCAACCGGCGGGGGCAGGTGGCTACACCTTC | CASGFQPAGAGGYTF
- | TRBJ2-5 | TRBV29-1 | TGCAGCGTTGCAGCCCGGTTCGCACAAGAGACCCAGTACTTC | CSVAARFAQETQYF
- | TRBJ1-6 | TRBV4-1 | TGCGCCAGCAGCCAGAAGGGGGGAACCTATAATTCACCCCTCCACTTT | CASSQKGGTYNSPLHF
TRBD1 | TRBJ1-2 | TRBV7-8 | TGTGCCAGCAGCACCAGACAGGGCTATGGCTACACCTTC | CASSTRQGYGYTF
- | TRBJ1-5 | TRBV4-2 | TGTGCCAGCAGCCAAACAAAGAATCAGCCCCAGCATTTT | CASSQTKNQPQHF
- | TRBJ2-5 | TRBV9 | TGTGCCAGCATCCGGGCAGAGACCCAGTACTTC | CASIRAETQYF
TRBD1 | TRBJ1-2 | TRBV6-5 | TGTGCCAGCACCCTGACGGGACAGGGGAACTATGGCTACACCTTC | CASTLTGQGNYGYTF
- | TRBJ2-4 | TRBV30 | TGTGCCTGGAGTGTTACGGGACCCAAAAACATTCAGTACTTC | CAWSVTGPKNIQYF
TRBD2 | TRBJ2-7 | TRBV10-1 | TGCGCCAGCACCCCTCCAGCGGGGGGGCCTGACGAGCAGTACTTC | CASTPPAGGPDEQYF
- | TRBJ1-6 | TRBV28 | TGTGCCAGCGCAGACTATAATTCACCCCTCCACTTT | CASADYNSPLHF
TRBD1 | TRBJ1-1 | TRBV18 | TGTGCCAGCTCACCGACGTACAGGGGGTACAGGGAGGGCACTGAAGCTTTCTTT | CASSPTYRGYREGTEAFF
- | TRBJ1-1 | TRBV6-6 | TGTGCCTCAAATTTCGGCGAAGCTTTCTTT | CASNFGEAFF
- | TRBJ1-2 | TRBV28 | TGTGCCAGCAGCCAAACCATTCCAGGGTATGGCTACACCTTC | CASSQTIPGYGYTF
- | TRBJ1-2 | TRBV28 | TGTGCCAGCCGGAGGGAGCGGGTCTATGGCTACACCTTC | CASRRERVYGYTF
- | TRBJ1-5 | TRBV28 | TGTGCCAGCAGTCTCCGGGGGGGCAGGAGCAATCAGCCCCAGCATTTT | CASSLRGGRSNQPQHF
- | TRBJ2-7 | TRBV14 | TGTGCCAGCAGCCCTACGGACGGTGCCCTCGGGCAGTACTTC | CASSPTDGALGQYF
- | TRBJ1-4 | TRBV11-2 | TGTGCCAGCAGCCTTCAGGGACCTACAACTAATGAAAAACTGTTTTTT | CASSLQGPTTNEKLFF
- | TRBJ2-1 | TRBV18 | TGTGCCAGCTCACCAGGATGGGATGAGCAGTTCTTC | CASSPGWDEQFF
- | TRBJ1-1 | TRBV7-9 | TGTGCCAGCAGCTTAGAAGCGAACACTGAAGCTTTCTTT | CASSLEANTEAFF
- | TRBJ1-2 | TRBV7-9 | TGTGCCAGCAGCTCGTACGCAGGGTTTCGTGACACCTTC | CASSSYAGFRDTF
- | TRBJ2-1 | TRBV7-3 | TGTGCCAGCAGCTTAGGGTGGGGGAATGAGCAGTTCTTC | CASSLGWGNEQFF
TRBD1 | TRBJ1-2 | TRBV5-1 | TGCGCCAGCAGGGACAGGGTATCAGGTGGCTACACCTTC | CASRDRVSGGYTF